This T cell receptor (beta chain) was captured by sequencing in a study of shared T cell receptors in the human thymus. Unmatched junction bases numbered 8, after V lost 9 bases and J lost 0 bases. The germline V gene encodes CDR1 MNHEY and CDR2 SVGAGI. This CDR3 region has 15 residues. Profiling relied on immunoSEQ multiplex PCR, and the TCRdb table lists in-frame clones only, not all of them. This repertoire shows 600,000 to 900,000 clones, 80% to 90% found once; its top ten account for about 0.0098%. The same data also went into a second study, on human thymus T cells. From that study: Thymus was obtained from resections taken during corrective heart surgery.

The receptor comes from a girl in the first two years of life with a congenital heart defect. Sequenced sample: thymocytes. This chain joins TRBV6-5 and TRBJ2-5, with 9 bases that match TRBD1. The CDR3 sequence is CASTTRTGDQETQYF. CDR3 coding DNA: TGTGCCAGTACAACCCGGACAGGGGACCAAGAGACCCAGTACTTC.